Shown below are 21 T cell receptor beta chains from a single sample sequenced in a study of STAT5B mutations in CD4+ large granular lymphocyte leukemia. Clones were sequenced by immunoSEQ multiplex PCR, and TCRdb holds only the in-frame ones, with some missing. There are tens of thousands of clones in the sample; 78% occur only once, and about 2.5% lies in the top ten. The sequencing input was CD4+ T cells from blood buffy coats. The receptor set was obtained from a human donor in good health.

This chain joins TRBV28 and TRBJ2-7, with unresolved D. The germline gives CDR1 MDHEN, CDR2 SYDVKM. The CDR3 is 13 amino acids. The V gene lost 6 bases and the J gene lost 0 bases, with 9 bases spanning the gap. The CDR3 bases are TGTGCCAGCAGCGGGCAGAGCTCCTACGAGCAGTACTTC. It specifies CASSGQSSYEQYF. Full variable domain (rest looked up from reference TRBV28 and TRBJ2-7): DVKVTQSSRYLVKRTGEKVFLECVQDMDHENMFWYRQDPGLGLRLIYFSYDVKMKEKGDIPEGYSVSREKKERFSLILESASTNQTSMYLCASSGQSSYEQYFGPGTRLTVT.

Concerning this clone: Germline and junction disagree at one end, which may indicate a read error. The genes are TRBV18 and TRBJ2-7, with 8 bases that match TRBD1. The CDR3 runs 14 residues. Germline V gene lookup returns CDR1 KGHSH and CDR2 LQKENI. CDR3 in amino acids: CASSPGQGHYGQYF. In DNA form, the CDR3 reads TGTGCCAGCTCACCCGGACAGGGCCACTACGGGCAGTACTTC.

The chain is built from TRBV6-5 and TRBJ1-2; D perhaps matches TRBD1 (6 bases). The CDR3 runs to 14 residues. Trimming took 5 bases from V and 4 from J, leaving 14 bases between them. The germline CDR1 and CDR2 sequences are MNHEY and SVGAGI. This chain's CDR3 is CASSDRGAAYGYTF. The CDR3 DNA follows: TGTGCCAGCAGTGATAGGGGGGCGGCCTATGGCTACACCTTC.

This clone was counted a single time. The chain couples TRBV5-1 to TRBJ2-5; 10 bases line up with TRBD2. V gave up 2 bases and J gave up 2 bases; unmatched junction bases: 9. Germline loops: CDR1 SGHRS, CDR2 YFSETQ. The CDR3 contains 17 residues. This CDR3 reads CASSLMYSGGPQETQYF. The CDR3 DNA reads as TGCGCCAGCAGCTTAATGTATAGCGGGGGGCCGCAAGAGACCCAGTACTTC.

This clone was seen just once. The chain uses TRBV5-8 and TRBJ2-3; maybe TRBD2 (6 bases). The CDR3 sequence is 14 residues long. Germline V gene data show CDR1 as SGHTS and CDR2 as YDEGEE. V gave up 4 bases and J gave up 8 bases, with 17 bases separating them. This CDR3 is CASSKSGREGTQYF. The CDR3 coding sequence is TGTGCCAGCAGCAAATCAGGGCGGGAAGGTACGCAGTATTTT. The entire variable domain, with the rest obtained from reference TRBV5-8 and TRBJ2-3, is as follows: EAGVTQSPTHLIKTRGQQATLRCSPISGHTSVYWYQQALGLGLQFLLWYDEGEERNRGNFPPRFSGRQFPNYSSELNVNALELEDSALYLCASSKSGREGTQYFGPGTRLTVL.

This sequence joins TRBV7-2 and TRBJ2-1; D could derive from TRBD1 or TRBD2 (6 bases each). CDR1 is SGHTA and CDR2 is FQGNSA in the germline V gene. V gave up 4 bases and J gave up 8 bases, with 15 bases separating them. The CDR3 extends over 14 amino acids. The CDR3 is CASSSPWGAHEQFF. In DNA, the CDR3 is TGTGCCAGCAGCTCCCCCTGGGGGGCCCATGAGCAGTTCTTC.

The rearrangement joins TRBV5-6 to TRBJ2-5, with TRBD1 identical over 11 bases. This CDR3 spans 16 amino acids. V shed 0 bases and J 4 bases; nucleotides not matched to a gene: 5. Germline lookup yields CDR1 SGHDT and CDR2 YYEEEE. The DNA of the CDR3 is TGTGCCAGCAGCTTGGGGGGGACAGGGGGTTCAGAGACCCAGTACTTC. Translation: CASSLGGTGGSETQYF.

The chain couples TRBV21-1 to TRBJ1-2. TRBV21-1 is classified as a pseudogene. This CDR3 spans 16 amino acids. The CDR3 here is CASSKIDSRRRYGYTF. As DNA, the CDR3 is TGTGCCAGCAGTAAAATCGACAGCCGACGGAGGTATGGCTACACCTTC.

Remarks on this clone: The identical CDR3 is also encoded by other nucleotide sequences in the sample. This chain joins TRBV30 and TRBJ2-1; 7 bases match TRBD2. J lost 3 bases, V lost 8 bases, and 7 bases had no gene match. Germline lookup yields CDR1 GTSNPN and CDR2 SVGIG (reference sequence). The CDR3 has 13 amino acids. CDR3 DNA sequence: TGTGCCGGGGGGAGGGGTTACTACAATGAGCAGTTCTTC. As protein: CAGGRGYYNEQFF.

The count of this clone is one. The rearrangement links TRBV11-1 to TRBJ1-1; maybe TRBD1 (5 bases). The ends were cut back, 7 bases at V and 2 bases at J, with 11 bases in the middle. Germline V gene lookup returns CDR1 SGHAT and CDR2 FQDESV (reference sequence). This CDR3 is 13 amino acids long. CDR3 sequence (DNA): TGTGCCAGCACCTTGACAGTTAACACTGAAGCTTTCTTT. Protein product: CASTLTVNTEAFF.

This chain joins TRBV2 and TRBJ2-1; weak D call: TRBD2 (5 bases). Germline CDR1 SNHLY, CDR2 FYNNEI. Trimming left V 3 bases short and J 2 bases short, with 8 bases between. This CDR3 spans 14 amino acids. The CDR3 DNA is TGTGCCAGCAGTGAGGACTCTACCTACAATGAGCAGTTCTTC. Translated: CASSEDSTYNEQFF.

The gene calls are TRBV6-1 and TRBJ2-5; D call uncertain. Trimming left V 6 bases short and J 1 base short, with 12 bases between. The CDR3 contains 14 residues. Germline values: CDR1 MNHNS, CDR2 SASEGT. The CDR3 nucleotides are TGTGCCAGCAGCCCCCCTGGGATCCAAGAGACCCAGTACTTC. It encodes CASSPPGIQETQYF.

The chain is built from TRBV6-6 and TRBJ1-5; no reliable D call. The length of the CDR3 is 14 residues. V was shortened by 2 bases and J by 1 base, with 6 bases between the two germline ends. CDR1 and CDR2 from the germline V gene are MNHNY and SVGAGI (reference sequence). Here the CDR3 reads CASSYEVSNQPQHF. The CDR3 DNA is TGTGCCAGCAGTTACGAGGTCAGCAATCAGCCCCAGCATTTT.

This clone was recorded once. V usage is TRBV4-3 and J usage is TRBJ2-5; TRBD1 matches 9 bases. From germline, CDR1 is LGHNA and CDR2 YSLEER. The J segment lost 4 bases and the V segment lost 0 bases, leaving 6 bases of the junction unmatched. The CDR3 has 16 residues. In DNA, the CDR3 is TGCGCCAGCAGCCAAGATGGGACAGGGTATGGAGAGACCCAGTACTTC. Translation gives CASSQDGTGYGETQYF.

The chain joins TRBV18 to TRBJ2-2; D is possibly TRBD2 (5 bases). V was trimmed by 3 bases and J by 1 base, leaving 9 bases between them. Germline CDR1 and CDR2: KGHSH and LQKENI. The CDR3 is made up of 15 amino acids. The CDR3 spells CASSPTRENTGELFF. DNA of the CDR3: TGTGCCAGCTCACCCACGAGGGAGAACACCGGGGAGCTGTTTTTT.

In DNA, the CDR3 is TGTGCCTGGCAGGGGCTTGGAAACACCATATATTTT. This translates into CAWQGLGNTIYF. The chain carries TRBV30 and TRBJ1-3; a weak D match, TRBD1 (6 bases). V dropped 5 bases and J dropped 3 bases, with 8 bases sitting between them. This CDR3 comprises 12 residues. Germline loops: CDR1 GTSNPN, CDR2 SVGIG (reference sequence).

The chain recombines TRBV11-2 with TRBJ2-1; possible D gene TRBD1, 6 bases. CDR1 and CDR2 from the germline V gene are SGHAT and FQNNGV. This CDR3 has 17 residues. Between the trimmed V and J ends, which lost 2 bases and 12 bases, there was a span of 26 bases. CDR3 in DNA: TGTGCCAGCAGCTTATTAGGGACGCAAGGACCGGCAGGGGTGCAGTTCTTC. It codes for CASSLLGTQGPAGVQFF. The full variable domain, with the rest looked up from reference TRBV11-2 and TRBJ2-1, is EAGVAQSPRYKIIEKRQSVAFWCNPISGHATLYWYQQILGQGPKLLIQFQNNGVVDDSQLPKDRFSAERLKGVDSTLKIQPAKLEDSAVYLCASSLLGTQGPAGVQFFGPGTRLTVL.

This sequence joins TRBV5-4 and TRBJ2-1; D is unclear. The CDR3 length is 15 residues. Germline CDR1 reads SGHNT; CDR2 reads YYREEE (reference sequence). Trimming cost V 4 bases and J 0 bases, with 11 bases left between them. In DNA, the CDR3 is TGTGCCAGCAGCCCCAGTACGTTCTCCTACAATGAGCAGTTCTTC. Translated, it gives CASSPSTFSYNEQFF.

This clone was picked up a small number of times. J is TRBJ1-5 and V is TRBV9; D is perhaps TRBD1 (5 bases). The germline gives CDR1 SGDLS, CDR2 YYNGEE. The germline V and J ends were trimmed by 0 bases and 4 bases, with 8 bases remaining between them. This CDR3 has 14 residues. This chain's CDR3 is CASSVAGVNQPQHF. CDR3 sequence (DNA): TGTGCCAGCAGCGTAGCGGGGGTAAATCAGCCCCAGCATTTT.

This chain uses TRBV13 with TRBJ1-2, with D perhaps matching TRBD1 (6 bases). The CDR3 loop spans 15 amino acids. Trimming took 1 base from V and 4 from J, leaving 13 bases between them. Germline V gives CDR1 PRHDT, CDR2 FYEKMQ (reference sequence). As DNA, the CDR3 is TGTGCCAGCAGCTTAGACAGGGTTCGGTCCTATGGCTACACCTTC. Protein sequence: CASSLDRVRSYGYTF.

The chain is built from TRBV7-9 and TRBJ1-2; D is unresolved. The V end was cut by 7 bases, the J end by 8 bases, with 11 bases between. Germline lookup yields CDR1 SEHNR and CDR2 FQNEAQ (reference sequence). This CDR3 spans 11 amino acids. The CDR3 DNA sequence: TGTGCCAGCACCCAGGACGTCGGCTACACCTTC. Residues: CASTQDVGYTF.